Here is one T cell receptor (beta chain) with its context. V trimming: 4 bases; J trimming: 2 bases; junction bases outside the gene matches: 10. There are 17 residues in the CDR3. Germline V CDR1 and CDR2: SGHNT, YYREEE (reference sequence). This record comes from a study of blood T cell repertoires in COVID-19. Participants spanned ages about 18 to 90 years and resided in 20 to 30 US areas. Categorization into cohorts depended on clinical history that participants reported. In Cohort 3, a recovered donor had either two negative PCRs, clearance, or symptom resolution. Sequencing was performed with immunoSEQ multiplex PCR; in TCRdb, only in-frame clones are kept and a portion is missing. Among more than 250,000 clones listed, about 89% were seen once.

The sequenced sample was PBMCs or T cells enriched from blood (not recorded which). The TCR was taken from a woman younger than 30 who had recovered from COVID-19. The chain carries TRBV5-4 and TRBJ2-2; TRBD2 agrees at 8 bases. The CDR3 region is CASSRILAEENTGELFF. The DNA for the CDR3 is TGTGCCAGCAGCCGCATACTAGCGGAGGAAAACACCGGGGAGCTGTTTTTT.